The rows below give T cell receptor beta chains drawn from one sample of a study of blood T cell repertoires in COVID-19. TCRdb's copy holds only in-frame clones and misses some; the assay was immunoSEQ multiplex PCR. The table shows about 170,000 clones, with 79% occurring only once. Material: PBMCs or T cells enriched from blood (not recorded which). These TCRs come from an older woman in a cohort exposed to, infected with or recovered from COVID-19 (not recorded which). CDR3s include the opening cysteine and the closing phenylalanine or tryptophan. D genes are given only for firm matches. A clone size is listed for some rows: how often the clone was seen (once, few, many), or a class if it is expanded.

clone_size,j_call,v_call,d_call,cdr3_nt,cdr3_aa
-,TRBJ2-3,TRBV5-6,-,TGTGCCAGCAGCTGGGAGGGGGGGGCCACAGATACGCAGTATTTT,CASSWEGGATDTQYF
-,TRBJ1-5,TRBV19,TRBD1,TGTGCCAGTAGTGGGACAGGGGGACAGCCCCAGCATTTT,CASSGTGGQPQHF
-,TRBJ2-1,TRBV29-1,TRBD2,TGCAGCGTCCGTCGACTAGCGGGAGGGACCTACAATGAGCAGTTCTTC,CSVRRLAGGTYNEQFF
-,TRBJ2-1,TRBV11-2,TRBD1,TGTGCCAGCAGCTTAGACGGGACAGGGTACAATGAGCAGTTCTTC,CASSLDGTGYNEQFF
-,TRBJ2-1,TRBV5-1,TRBD2,TGCGCCAGTTCTACCGGGACTAGCTACAATGAGCAGTTCTTC,CASSTGTSYNEQFF
few,TRBJ1-1,TRBV28,-,TGTGCCAGCAGTCCTCACGGACACAACACTGAAGCTTTCTTT,CASSPHGHNTEAFF
-,TRBJ2-7,TRBV6-1,TRBD1,TGTGCCAGCAGTGACCAGGGGGCCTACGAGCAGTACTTC,CASSDQGAYEQYF
-,TRBJ2-7,TRBV3-1/TRBV3-2,TRBD1,TGTGCCAGCAGCCAAGATTCACAGGGGGCCTCCGAGCAGTACTTC,CASSQDSQGASEQYF
-,TRBJ2-5,TRBV7-9,-,TGTGCCAGCAGCCCGACAGGGAGGGAGACCCAGTACTTC,CASSPTGRETQYF
-,TRBJ1-4,TRBV28,TRBD1,TGTGCCAGCAGTACTACGATCAGGGGGTTAGAAAAACTGTTTTTT,CASSTTIRGLEKLFF
-,TRBJ1-2,TRBV20-1,-,TGCAGTGCACTATATTATGGCTACACCTTC,CSALYYGYTF
-,TRBJ2-2,TRBV6-5,TRBD2,TGTGCCAGCAGGGGGGGGAGGGTGAACACCGGGGAGCTGTTTTTT,CASRGGRVNTGELFF
many,TRBJ2-1,TRBV4-2,TRBD2,TGTGCCAGCAGCCAATCTAGCGGGGGTTACAATGAGCAGTTCTTC,CASSQSSGGYNEQFF
-,TRBJ2-5,TRBV7-3,-,TGTGCCAGCAGCTTATCACGGGGGGCCCAAGAGACCCAGTACTTC,CASSLSRGAQETQYF
-,TRBJ1-4,TRBV28,-,TGTGCCAGCAGTTTTGGGGGGGCCGAAAAACTGTTTTTT,CASSFGGAEKLFF
-,TRBJ2-7,TRBV19,TRBD2,TGTGCCAGTAGTATAGGTGGACTAGCGGGAGGGCCCTCCTACGAGCAGTACTTC,CASSIGGLAGGPSYEQYF
-,TRBJ2-7,TRBV28,TRBD2,TGTGCCAGCAGTGACCCGGGACTAGCGGTCTACGAGCAGTACTTC,CASSDPGLAVYEQYF
-,TRBJ1-1,TRBV7-8,TRBD1,TGTGCCAGCAGCACCCACAGGGGGCCACGGTTGGACACTGAAGCTTTCTTT,CASSTHRGPRLDTEAFF
-,TRBJ1-2,TRBV7-9,-,TGTGCCAGCAGCCCCAACAGTCGCTATGGCTACACCTTC,CASSPNSRYGYTF
-,TRBJ2-7,TRBV2,-,TGTGCCAGCGGTCGACAGCCTCCCTACGAGCAGTACTTC,CASGRQPPYEQYF
-,TRBJ1-5,TRBV7-9,TRBD1,TGTGCCAGCAGCTTAGATGGGACAGGGGGAAATCAGCCCCAGCATTTT,CASSLDGTGGNQPQHF
-,TRBJ2-1,TRBV18,-,TGTGCCAGCTCACCACCGTTTGGACACGATGAGCAGTTCTTC,CASSPPFGHDEQFF
once,TRBJ2-3,TRBV10-3,TRBD1,TGTGCCATCAGTGCGGGTGGGACAGGGACAGATACGCAGTATTTT,CAISAGGTGTDTQYF
-,TRBJ2-2,TRBV5-4,-,TGTGCCAGCAGCTCCTTAGCGGAAGGGGAGCTGTTTTTT,CASSSLAEGELFF
-,TRBJ2-3,TRBV7-9,TRBD2,TGTGCCAGCAGCTCGGGACTAGTTGGCCTTCTCCAGGATACGCAGTATTTT,CASSSGLVGLLQDTQYF
once,TRBJ2-2,TRBV6-5,-,TGTGCCAGCAGTTGGGGACTGAACACCGGGGAGCTGTTTTTT,CASSWGLNTGELFF
once,TRBJ2-7,TRBV28,TRBD1,TGTGCCAGCATTCGACCGGGACAGACCTACGAGCAGTACTTC,CASIRPGQTYEQYF
many,TRBJ2-3,TRBV24-1,-,TGTGCCACCGGCGGGCAGGGGGATACGCAGTATTTT,CATGGQGDTQYF
-,TRBJ1-1,TRBV18,TRBD1,TGTGCCAGCTCACCCCCGACAGGGAGGTACACTGAAGCTTTCTTT,CASSPPTGRYTEAFF
few,TRBJ1-2,TRBV29-1,TRBD1,TGCAGCGTGGCCGGGACAGGGGGAGGCTATGGCTACACCTTC,CSVAGTGGGYGYTF
-,TRBJ2-4,TRBV6-5,-,TGTGCCAGCTCCTCACGGGGGGCGGGGCACCAACTTCAGTACTTC,CASSSRGAGHQLQYF
-,TRBJ2-5,TRBV2,TRBD2,TGTGCCAGCAGTAGACTAGCGGGAGAGACCCAGTACTTC,CASSRLAGETQYF
-,TRBJ2-7,TRBV10-2,TRBD2,TGCGCCAGCCGTGGGCCGTCTAGCGGGGGTGCCTACGAGCAGTACTTC,CASRGPSSGGAYEQYF
-,TRBJ1-3,TRBV19,-,TGTGCCAGTAGTCCAGGGGTGGCTGGAAACACCATATATTTT,CASSPGVAGNTIYF
-,TRBJ2-1,TRBV5-1,TRBD2,TGCGCCAGCAGCCTCGGACTAGCGGGCATCAATGAGCAGTTCTTC,CASSLGLAGINEQFF